This TCR beta chain stems from a study of cytomegalovirus exposure and HLA in healthy donors. General study findings and limits: At a 0.05 false discovery rate, a later analysis found 15,000 to 20,000 TCR beta sequences to be associated with HLA alleles. In an earlier analysis, about 87% or about 30%: the productive usage of most TCR beta V segments. Immune exposure was documented only through CMV serostatus.

The PCR was carried out with 60 Vbeta primers and 13 Jbeta primers. This table comes from immunoSEQ multiplex PCR, and its TCRdb copy is limited to in-frame clones, with some not included. The sample's table shows over 75,000 clones. Details on this clone: Antigen specificity is unknown.

There are 16 residues in the CDR3. CDR1 LNHDA and CDR2 SQIVND come from the germline V gene (reference sequence). V gave up 3 bases and J gave up 9 bases; unmatched junction bases: 14. Sequenced sample: PBMCs. The TCR comes from a girl under 18 in good health and CMV-seropositive. The rearrangement links TRBV19 to TRBJ1-5, with TRBD1 identical over 7 bases. The CDR3 reads CASSIRGTGEGSPQHF. DNA of the CDR3: TGTGCCAGTAGTATTAGGGGAACAGGGGAAGGTTCGCCCCAGCATTTT.